This is a list of T cell receptor beta chains from one sample in a study of shared clonotypes between healthy human individuals. Here immunoSEQ multiplex PCR was the method, and the copy in TCRdb shows in-frame clones only, minus some. This sample has 2.5 million or so clones, with around nine tenths found just once. Sequences were obtained from naive CD4+ T cells sorted from blood. These receptors came from a man between 18 and 29 years old in good health. Each CDR3 is given with its conserved first and last residue. A D gene is named only where the DNA matches it firmly.

d_call v_call cdr3_aa
TRBD1 TRBV7-8 CASNRDRVAANTGELFF
TRBD1 TRBV4-3 CASSQHRTGSISSKNIQYF
. TRBV5-4 CASTGTPSTDTQYF
. TRBV7-2 CASSLSPGTGGEKLFF
. TRBV2 CASDRESSYNEQFF
TRBD2 TRBV5-4 CASSIELAGGPLEQYF
. TRBV28 CASSLALRFREQYF
TRBD1 TRBV5-1 CASSRGDSMNTEAFF
. TRBV28 CASSLTAGQSSYEQYF
. TRBV5-1 CASSLGGPNSAGEKLFF
. TRBV7-2 CASSLHPAGSGNQPQHF
TRBD1 TRBV10-3 CAISKDRGGIGELFF
. TRBV4-2 CASSQDRAVRTYEQYF
TRBD1 TRBV6-5 CASSLGQVNTEAFF
. TRBV4-1 CASSQDAEGDYGYTF
. TRBV5-1 CASSPPTGSTDTQYF
. TRBV19 CASSGRVRAGELFF
. TRBV10-2 CASRPVPGPNSNQPQHF
. TRBV5-1 CASSLPGTDTQYF
TRBD2 TRBV27 CASSTWGGGETQYF
. TRBV10-1 CASSEFLTGRGEQFF
TRBD2 TRBV5-1 CASSTGLAQETQYF
. TRBV30 CAWSVRGARNEQFF
. TRBV30 CAWSVGAGMGGGSPLHF
. TRBV6-5 CASSRGPGLQTGYTF
. TRBV5-4 CASSVDQASTDTQYF
. TRBV7-8 CASSVGPWAPDF
. TRBV6-1 CASSELGILSANVLTF
. TRBV18 CASSPPNGDTQYF
. TRBV19 CASRRTGTQDQPQHF
. TRBV9 CASSPHQRETQYF
. TRBV5-1 CASTLTGSNTGELFF
. TRBV5-1 CASSPIRDGTYNEQFF
. TRBV4-1 CASSQDPRGSSYNEQFF
TRBD1 TRBV5-4 CASSVGQGMNTEAFF
. TRBV6-6 CASTSAPRERAEAFF
. TRBV11-3 CASSRKAGSHEQYF
. TRBV30 CAWRQEHYGYTF
. TRBV15 CATSRDWRAVNF
. TRBV2 CASSEAPPQGLAKNIQYF
. TRBV5-1 CASSLSRGGSYNEQFF